This TCR beta chain appears in the sequencing data of a study of control samples from healthy donors and cancer patients. Only in-frame clones appear in the TCRdb table, and some are missing; sequencing was by immunoSEQ multiplex PCR. The data contain some 130,000 clones, roughly 90% of them singletons. CDR1 SGHRS and CDR2 YFSETQ come from the germline V gene. The CDR3 sequence is 14 residues long. Trimming took 7 bases from V and 4 from J, leaving 14 bases between them. Material: blood. This sequence was found in a woman between 45 and 65 years old in good health. The chain recombines TRBV5-1 with TRBJ2-2; D perhaps matches TRBD1 (6 bases). The CDR3 spells CASEQGSSTGELFF. The CDR3 DNA reads TGCGCCAGCGAACAGGGTAGCAGCACCGGGGAGCTGTTTTTT.